The entry that follows covers one T cell receptor beta chain sequence. Many counts were recorded for this clonotype. The specificity of this receptor is unknown. Base qualities are not provided; no much larger clone lies one nucleotide away. Libraries were constructed by multiplex PCR. TCRdb records Illumina HiSeq 4000 as the sequencer. CDR3 regions were amplified by Arm-PCR with iRepertoire HTBI primers to construct TCR beta libraries. PCR products were gel purified before sequencing. The study's processing was this. A total of 62 TRBV and 14 TRBJ segments were identified across samples and were used for gene usage analysis of CDR3 amino acid clonotypes. Filtered high-quality paired reads were merged into contigs using COPE and FqMerger. BLAST was used to align contigs to IMGT TRBV, TRBD and TRBJ reference genes, and CDR3 was defined according to IMGT. Any clonotype with a frequency above 0.1% was counted as a highly expanded clone. Shannon entropy was used to measure repertoire diversity, and the Gini coefficient was used to measure V-J evenness. Public clonotypes were defined as clonotypes shared by more than one individual. TCRdb reran the public reads through fastp at Q25 and MiXCR, keeping productive beta chains. Every CDR3 protein is listed once, alongside the most common genes and DNA of its rows. The V and J calls, along with clone size, are taken from TCRdb and not from the paper's own processing. This sample gives approximately 500,000 distinct CDR3 sequences in total; 20% to 25% of them show up just once. The ten top clones hold roughly 7% of the sample.

The data belong to a study of regulatory T cells in long-lasting Graves disease (dated by TCRdb to the early 2020s). General notes on the study: To count as having persistent Graves' disease, a patient had to have received antithyroid drug treatment for over 5 years with TSH receptor autoantibodies remaining persistently positive. Patients with persistent Graves' disease were compared with patients with newly diagnosed Graves' disease using TCR sequencing and RNA sequencing of peripheral blood. The study was registered as a clinical trial and conducted in China. A total of 33 samples were covered by TCR sequencing, comprising roughly 13 persistent and 20 newly diagnosed Graves' disease patients. On average, persistent Graves' disease patients in the clinical cohort had been on antithyroid drugs for approximately ten years. On the study overall, not on this receptor specifically: Sequencing and analysis were restricted to the TCR beta chain. Patients with persistent disease shared more public clonotypes (around 2,500) than newly diagnosed patients did (nearly 1,000). The authors noted that the small sample size was a limitation that may lower accuracy. Persistent Graves' disease patients showed lower TCR Shannon entropy and fewer highly expanded clones than newly diagnosed patients, suggesting clonal expansion. Because the primary lesion, thyroid tissue, could not be accessed, the study looked at peripheral blood alone. Persistent disease showed preferential use of TRBV28, TRBJ1-2 and TRBJ2-5, whereas newly diagnosed disease favored TRBV20-1 and TRBJ2-1.

In light of the paper, this sample's time point label describes: persistent/refractory GD, antithyroid drugs over 5 years with positive TRAb. RNA was extracted from PBMCs in TRIzol for both TCR sequencing and RNA sequencing. Graves' disease was diagnosed according to American Thyroid Association guidelines. Recruitment of patients was carried out at an endocrinology department in Xi'an, China. From each patient, around 8.3 milliliters of peripheral blood was collected into an EDTA anticoagulant tube. Ficoll Paque Plus density gradient separation was used to isolate PBMCs, and no further T cell sorting was performed. An Agilent 2100 Bioanalyzer and agarose gel were used to check RNA quality, while a NanoDrop 2000 measured RNA concentration. The CDR3 runs 15 amino acids, cysteine and phenylalanine included. Solely the CDR3 DNA is kept, with 45 bases framed from the first base. The germline V gene supplies CDR1 SGHVS and CDR2 FQNEAQ. V is clipped by 5 bases and J by 2 bases, and the sequence between their germline boundaries is 15 bases long.

This clonotype was sampled from a female donor with Graves disease. The rearrangement combines TRBV7-8 with TRBJ2-5; the D call is possibly TRBD1 or TRBD2, each sharing 5 bases. The sample was peripheral blood mononuclear cells (PBMCs), taken when the disease was refractory, from a patient treated with antithyroid drugs. The CDR3 in this case is CASSRYGGAQETQYF. The nucleotide sequence reads TGTGCCAGCAGCCGCTATGGGGGAGCACAAGAGACCCAGTACTTC.